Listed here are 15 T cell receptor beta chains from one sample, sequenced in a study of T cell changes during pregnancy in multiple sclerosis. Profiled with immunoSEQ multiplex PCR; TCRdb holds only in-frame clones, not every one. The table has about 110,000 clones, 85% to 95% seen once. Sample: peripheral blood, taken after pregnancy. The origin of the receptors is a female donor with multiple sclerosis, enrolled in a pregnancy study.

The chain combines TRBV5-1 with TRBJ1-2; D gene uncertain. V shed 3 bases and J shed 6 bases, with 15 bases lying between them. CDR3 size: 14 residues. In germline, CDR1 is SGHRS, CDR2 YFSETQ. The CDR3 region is CASSWKDFADGYTF. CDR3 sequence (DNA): TGCGCCAGCAGCTGGAAGGACTTTGCGGATGGCTACACCTTC.

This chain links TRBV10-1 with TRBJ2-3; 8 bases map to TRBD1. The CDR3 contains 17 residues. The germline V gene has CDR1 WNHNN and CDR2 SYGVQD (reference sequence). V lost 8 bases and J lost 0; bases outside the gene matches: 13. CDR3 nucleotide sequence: TGCGCCAGCGTCTCGATTCAGGGGGCTCCTAGCACAGATACGCAGTATTTT. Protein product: CASVSIQGAPSTDTQYF.

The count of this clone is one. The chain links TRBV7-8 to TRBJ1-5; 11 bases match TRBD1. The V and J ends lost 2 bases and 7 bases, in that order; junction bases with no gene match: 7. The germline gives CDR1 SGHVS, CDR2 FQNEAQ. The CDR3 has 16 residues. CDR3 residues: CASSLLDRGLGQPQHF. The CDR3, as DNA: TGTGCCAGCAGCTTACTGGACAGGGGGCTAGGGCAGCCCCAGCATTTT.

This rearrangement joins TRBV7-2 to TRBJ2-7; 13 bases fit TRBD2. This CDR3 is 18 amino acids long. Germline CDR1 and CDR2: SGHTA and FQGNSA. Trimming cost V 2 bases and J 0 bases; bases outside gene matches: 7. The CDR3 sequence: CASSLMRTSGGSSYEQYF. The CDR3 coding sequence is TGTGCCAGCAGCTTAATGAGGACTAGCGGGGGTAGCTCCTACGAGCAGTACTTC.

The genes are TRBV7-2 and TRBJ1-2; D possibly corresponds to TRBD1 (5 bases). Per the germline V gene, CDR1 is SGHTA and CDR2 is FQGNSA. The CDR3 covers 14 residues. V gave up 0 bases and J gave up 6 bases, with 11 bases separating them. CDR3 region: CASSLAGGYDGYTF. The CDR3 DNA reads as TGTGCCAGCAGCTTAGCGGGGGGTTACGATGGCTACACCTTC.

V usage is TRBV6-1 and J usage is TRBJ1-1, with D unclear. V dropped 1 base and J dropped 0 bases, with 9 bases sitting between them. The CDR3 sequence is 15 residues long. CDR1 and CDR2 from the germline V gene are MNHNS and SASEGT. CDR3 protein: CASSEDLILNTEAFF. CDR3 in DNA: TGTGCCAGCAGTGAAGATCTTATATTGAACACTGAAGCTTTCTTT.

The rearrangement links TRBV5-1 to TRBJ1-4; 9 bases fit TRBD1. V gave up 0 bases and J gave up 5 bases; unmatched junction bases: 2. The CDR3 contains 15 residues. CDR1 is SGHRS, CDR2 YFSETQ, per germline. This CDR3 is CASSLAGTGNEKLFF. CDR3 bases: TGCGCCAGCAGCTTGGCTGGGACAGGGAATGAAAAACTGTTTTTT.

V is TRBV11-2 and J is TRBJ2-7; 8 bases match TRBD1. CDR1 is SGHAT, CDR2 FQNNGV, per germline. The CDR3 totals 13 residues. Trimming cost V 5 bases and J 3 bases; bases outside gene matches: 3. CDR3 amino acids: CASSRDRRYEQYF. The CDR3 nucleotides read TGTGCCAGCAGCCGGGACAGGCGCTACGAGCAGTACTTC.

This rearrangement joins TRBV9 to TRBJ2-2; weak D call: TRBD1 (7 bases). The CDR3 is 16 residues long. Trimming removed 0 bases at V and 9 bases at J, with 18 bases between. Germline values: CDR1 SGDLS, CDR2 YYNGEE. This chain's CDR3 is CASSVAGGGLTRELFF. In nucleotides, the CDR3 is TGTGCCAGCAGCGTAGCTGGAGGGGGCCTGACTCGGGAGCTGTTTTTT.

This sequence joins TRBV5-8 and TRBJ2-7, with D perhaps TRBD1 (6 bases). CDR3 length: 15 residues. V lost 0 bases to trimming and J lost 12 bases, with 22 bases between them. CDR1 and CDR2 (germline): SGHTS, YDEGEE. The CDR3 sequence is CASSLDLVGTSGWYF. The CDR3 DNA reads TGTGCCAGCAGCTTGGACCTCGTAGGGACATCCGGTTGGTACTTC.

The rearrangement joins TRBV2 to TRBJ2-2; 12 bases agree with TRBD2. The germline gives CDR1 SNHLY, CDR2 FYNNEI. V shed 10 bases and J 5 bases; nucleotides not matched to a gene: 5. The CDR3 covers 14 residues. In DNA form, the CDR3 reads TGTGCCACCCTAGCGGGGGGGCTAACCGGGGAGCTGTTTTTT. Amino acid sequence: CATLAGGLTGELFF.

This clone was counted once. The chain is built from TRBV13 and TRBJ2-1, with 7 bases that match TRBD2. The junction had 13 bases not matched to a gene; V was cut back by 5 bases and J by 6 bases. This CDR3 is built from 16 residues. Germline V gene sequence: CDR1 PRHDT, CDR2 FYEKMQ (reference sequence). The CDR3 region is CASSTPSGPFSNEQFF. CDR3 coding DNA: TGTGCCAGCAGCACCCCTAGCGGCCCCTTCTCCAATGAGCAGTTCTTC.

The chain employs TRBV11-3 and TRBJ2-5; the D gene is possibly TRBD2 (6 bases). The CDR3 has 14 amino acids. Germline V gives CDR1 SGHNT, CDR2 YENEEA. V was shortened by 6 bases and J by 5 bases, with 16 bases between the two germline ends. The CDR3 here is CASSLGPGEETQYF. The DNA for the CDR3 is TGTGCCAGCAGTTTGGGTCCGGGAGAGGAGACCCAGTACTTC.

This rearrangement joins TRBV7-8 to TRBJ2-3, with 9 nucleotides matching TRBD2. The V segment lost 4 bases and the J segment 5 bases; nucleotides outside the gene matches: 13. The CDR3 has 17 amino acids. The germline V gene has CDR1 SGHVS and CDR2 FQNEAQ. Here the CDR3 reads CASSSRRSGGRQDTQYF. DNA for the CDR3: TGTGCCAGCAGCTCTAGAAGGAGCGGGGGGCGCCAAGATACGCAGTATTTT. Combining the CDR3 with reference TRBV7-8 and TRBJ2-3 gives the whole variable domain GAGVSQSPRYKVAKRGQDVALRCDPISGHVSLFWYQQALGQGPEFLTYFQNEAQLDKSGLPSDRFFAERPEGSVSTLKIQRTQQEDSAVYLCASSSRRSGGRQDTQYFGPGTRLTVL.

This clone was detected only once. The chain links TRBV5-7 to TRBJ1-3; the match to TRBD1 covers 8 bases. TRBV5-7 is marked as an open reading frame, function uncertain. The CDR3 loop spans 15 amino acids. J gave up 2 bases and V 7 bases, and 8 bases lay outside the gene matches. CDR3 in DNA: TGTGCCAGCCACACTCAGGGGGCGCCTGGAAACACCATATATTTT. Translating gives CASHTQGAPGNTIYF.